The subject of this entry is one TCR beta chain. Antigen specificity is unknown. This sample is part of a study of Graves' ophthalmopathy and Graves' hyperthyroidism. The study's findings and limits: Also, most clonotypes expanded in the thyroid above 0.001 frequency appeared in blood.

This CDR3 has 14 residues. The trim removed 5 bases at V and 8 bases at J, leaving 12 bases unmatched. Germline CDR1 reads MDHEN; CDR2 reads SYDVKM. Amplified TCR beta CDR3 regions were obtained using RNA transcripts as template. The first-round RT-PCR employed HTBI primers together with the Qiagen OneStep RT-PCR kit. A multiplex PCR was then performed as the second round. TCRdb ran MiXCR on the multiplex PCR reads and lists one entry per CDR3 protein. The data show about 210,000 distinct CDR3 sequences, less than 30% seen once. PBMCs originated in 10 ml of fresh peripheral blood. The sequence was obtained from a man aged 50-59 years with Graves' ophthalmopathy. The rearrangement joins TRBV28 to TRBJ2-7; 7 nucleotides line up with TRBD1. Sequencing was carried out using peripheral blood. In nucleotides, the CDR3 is TGTGCCAGCAGTCCTACGGGACAGTGGTCCAAGCAGTACTTC. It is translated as CASSPTGQWSKQYF. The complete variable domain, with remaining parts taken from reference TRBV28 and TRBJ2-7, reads DVKVTQSSRYLVKRTGEKVFLECVQDMDHENMFWYRQDPGLGLRLIYFSYDVKMKEKGDIPEGYSVSREKKERFSLILESASTNQTSMYLCASSPTGQWSKQYFGPGTRLTVT.